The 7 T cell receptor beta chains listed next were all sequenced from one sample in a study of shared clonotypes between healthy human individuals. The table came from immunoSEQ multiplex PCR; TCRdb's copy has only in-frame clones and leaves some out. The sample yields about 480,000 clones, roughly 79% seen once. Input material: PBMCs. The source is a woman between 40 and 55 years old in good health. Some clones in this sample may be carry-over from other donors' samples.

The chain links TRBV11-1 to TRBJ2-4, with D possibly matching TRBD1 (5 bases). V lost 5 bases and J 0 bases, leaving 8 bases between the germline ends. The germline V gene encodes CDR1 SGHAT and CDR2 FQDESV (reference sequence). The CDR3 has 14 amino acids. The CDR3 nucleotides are TGTGCCAGCAGCCCGACAGAAGCCAAAAACATTCAGTACTTC. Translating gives CASSPTEAKNIQYF.

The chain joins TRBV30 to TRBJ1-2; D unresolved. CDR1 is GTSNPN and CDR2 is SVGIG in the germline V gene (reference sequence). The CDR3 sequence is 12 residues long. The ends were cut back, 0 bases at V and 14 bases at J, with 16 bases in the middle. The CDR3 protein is CAWSVIRDSWTF. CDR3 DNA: TGTGCCTGGAGTGTAATAAGGGATTCTTGGACCTTC.

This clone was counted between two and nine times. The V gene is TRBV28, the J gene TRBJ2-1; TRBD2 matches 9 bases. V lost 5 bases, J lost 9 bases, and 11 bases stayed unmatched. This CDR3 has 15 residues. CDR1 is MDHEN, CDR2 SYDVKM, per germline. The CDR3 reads CASSPPSGAFSEQFF. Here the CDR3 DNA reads TGTGCCAGCAGTCCCCCTAGCGGGGCGTTCAGTGAGCAGTTCTTC.

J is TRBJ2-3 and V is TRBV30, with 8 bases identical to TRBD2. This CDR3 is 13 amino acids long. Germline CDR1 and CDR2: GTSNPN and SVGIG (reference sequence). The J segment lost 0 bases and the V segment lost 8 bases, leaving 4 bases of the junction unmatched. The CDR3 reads CARAGVSTDTQYF. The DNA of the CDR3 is TGTGCCCGAGCGGGAGTCAGCACAGATACGCAGTATTTT.

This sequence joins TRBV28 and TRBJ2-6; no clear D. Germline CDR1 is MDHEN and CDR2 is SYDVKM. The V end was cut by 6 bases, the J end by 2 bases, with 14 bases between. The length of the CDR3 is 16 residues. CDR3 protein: CASSSPSGAGANVLTF. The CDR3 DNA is TGTGCCAGCAGCTCCCCTTCTGGGGCTGGGGCCAACGTCCTGACTTTC.

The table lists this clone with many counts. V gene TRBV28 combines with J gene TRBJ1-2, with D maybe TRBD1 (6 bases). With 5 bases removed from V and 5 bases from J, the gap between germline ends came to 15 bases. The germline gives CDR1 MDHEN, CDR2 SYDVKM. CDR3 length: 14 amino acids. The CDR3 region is CASSGGGHFYGYTF. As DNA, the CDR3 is TGTGCCAGCAGTGGGGGGGGACACTTTTATGGCTACACCTTC.

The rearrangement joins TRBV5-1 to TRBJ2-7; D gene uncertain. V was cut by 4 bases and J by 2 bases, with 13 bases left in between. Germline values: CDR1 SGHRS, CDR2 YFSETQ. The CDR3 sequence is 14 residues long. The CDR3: CASSLEYSAYEQYF. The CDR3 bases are TGCGCCAGCAGCCTGGAGTACTCCGCCTACGAGCAGTACTTC.